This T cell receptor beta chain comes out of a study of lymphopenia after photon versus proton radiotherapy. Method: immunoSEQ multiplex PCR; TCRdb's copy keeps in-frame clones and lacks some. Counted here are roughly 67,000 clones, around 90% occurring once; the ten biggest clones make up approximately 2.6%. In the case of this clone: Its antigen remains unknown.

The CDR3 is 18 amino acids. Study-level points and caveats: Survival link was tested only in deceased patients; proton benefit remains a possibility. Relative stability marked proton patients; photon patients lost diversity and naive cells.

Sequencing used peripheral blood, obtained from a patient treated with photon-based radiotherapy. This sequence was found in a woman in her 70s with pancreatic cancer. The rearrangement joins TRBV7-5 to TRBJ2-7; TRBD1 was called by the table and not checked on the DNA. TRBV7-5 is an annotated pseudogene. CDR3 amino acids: CARGPGRALTGGVYEQYF. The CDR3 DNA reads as TGTGCCAGAGGACCCGGACGGGCGCTAACAGGGGGGGTCTACGAGCAGTACTTC.